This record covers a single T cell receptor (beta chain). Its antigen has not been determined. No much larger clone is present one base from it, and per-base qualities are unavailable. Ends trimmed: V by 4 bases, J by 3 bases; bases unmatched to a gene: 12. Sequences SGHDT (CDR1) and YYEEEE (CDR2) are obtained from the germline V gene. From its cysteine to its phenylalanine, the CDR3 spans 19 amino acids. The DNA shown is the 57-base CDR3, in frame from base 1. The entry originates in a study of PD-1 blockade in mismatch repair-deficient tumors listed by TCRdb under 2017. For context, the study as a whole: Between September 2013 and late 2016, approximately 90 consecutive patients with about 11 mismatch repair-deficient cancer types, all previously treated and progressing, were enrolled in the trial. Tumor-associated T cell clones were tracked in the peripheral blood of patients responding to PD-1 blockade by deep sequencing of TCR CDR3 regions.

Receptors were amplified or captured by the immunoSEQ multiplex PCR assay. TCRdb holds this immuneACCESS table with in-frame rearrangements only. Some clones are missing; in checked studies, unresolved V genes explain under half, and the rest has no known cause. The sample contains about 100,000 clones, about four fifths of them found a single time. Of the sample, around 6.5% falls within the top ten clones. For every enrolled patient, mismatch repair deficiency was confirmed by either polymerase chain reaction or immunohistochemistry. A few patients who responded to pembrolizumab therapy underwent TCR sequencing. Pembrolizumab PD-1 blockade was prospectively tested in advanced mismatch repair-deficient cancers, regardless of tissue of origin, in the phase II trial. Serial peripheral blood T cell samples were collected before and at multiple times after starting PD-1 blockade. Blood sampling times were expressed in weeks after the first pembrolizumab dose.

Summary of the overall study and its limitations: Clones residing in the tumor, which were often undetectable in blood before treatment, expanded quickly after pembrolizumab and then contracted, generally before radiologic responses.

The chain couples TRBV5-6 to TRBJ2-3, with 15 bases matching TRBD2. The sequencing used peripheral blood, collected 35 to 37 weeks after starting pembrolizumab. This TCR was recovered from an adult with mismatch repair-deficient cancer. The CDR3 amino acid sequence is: CASSRGLAGGLSATDTQYF. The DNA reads TGTGCCAGCAGCAGGGGACTAGCGGGAGGACTCTCCGCGACAGATACGCAGTATTTT.